Detailed here is one T cell receptor (beta chain). The data are from a study of OX40 agonist ivuxolimab in advanced cancers. The junction had 3 bases not matched to a gene; V was cut back by 3 bases and J by 0 bases. The CDR3 is 15 amino acids. Per the germline V gene, CDR1 is PRHDT and CDR2 is FYEKMQ (reference sequence). Generated by immunoSEQ multiplex PCR, the TCRdb table keeps only in-frame clones and is missing some. The table includes about 29,000 clones, approximately 80% detected once. The V and J genes are TRBV13 and TRBJ2-3, with TRBD1 identical over 7 bases. The origin of this receptor is an adult with an advanced solid tumor such as melanoma, head and neck, liver or kidney cancer. The specimen comprised CD4+ or CD8+ T cells sorted from blood, sampled in a trial of the OX40 agonist ivuxolimab. The CDR3 DNA is TGTGCCAGCAGCTTCCGGGACAGAAGCACAGATACGCAGTATTTT. Translated: CASSFRDRSTDTQYF.